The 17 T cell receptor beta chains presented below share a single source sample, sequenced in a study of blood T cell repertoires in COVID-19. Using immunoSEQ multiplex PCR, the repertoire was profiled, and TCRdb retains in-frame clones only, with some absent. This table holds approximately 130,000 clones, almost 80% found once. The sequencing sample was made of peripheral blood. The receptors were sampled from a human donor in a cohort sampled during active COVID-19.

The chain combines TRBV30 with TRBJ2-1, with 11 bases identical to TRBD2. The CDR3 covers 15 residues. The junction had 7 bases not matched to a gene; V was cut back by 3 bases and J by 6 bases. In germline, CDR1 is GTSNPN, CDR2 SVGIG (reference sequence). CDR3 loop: CAWSSLAGGPNEQFF. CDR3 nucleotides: TGTGCCTGGAGCTCGCTAGCGGGGGGCCCCAATGAGCAGTTCTTC.

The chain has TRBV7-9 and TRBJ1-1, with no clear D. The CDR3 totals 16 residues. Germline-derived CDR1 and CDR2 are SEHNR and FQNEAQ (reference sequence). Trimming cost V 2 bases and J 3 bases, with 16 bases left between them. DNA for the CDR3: TGTGCCAGCAGCTTATCGGGGAGTGGTGTTTACACTGAAGCTTTCTTT. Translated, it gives CASSLSGSGVYTEAFF.

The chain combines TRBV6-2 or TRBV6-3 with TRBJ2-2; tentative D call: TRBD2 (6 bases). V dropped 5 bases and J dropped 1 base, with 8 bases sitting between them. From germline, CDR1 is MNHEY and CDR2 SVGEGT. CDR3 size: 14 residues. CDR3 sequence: CASSRDLNTGELFF. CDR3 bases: TGTGCCAGCAGTAGGGACTTGAACACCGGGGAGCTGTTTTTT.

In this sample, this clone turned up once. The DNA of the CDR3 is TGTGCCAGCAGCTTGCCCGACGGGACAGGGATAGAGACCCAGTACTTC. Amino acid sequence: CASSLPDGTGIETQYF. The chain recombines TRBV7-6 with TRBJ2-5, with 9 positions matching TRBD1. The J segment lost 4 bases and the V segment lost 3 bases, leaving 9 bases of the junction unmatched. The CDR3 spans 16 residues. Germline CDR1 and CDR2: SGHVS and FNYEAQ.

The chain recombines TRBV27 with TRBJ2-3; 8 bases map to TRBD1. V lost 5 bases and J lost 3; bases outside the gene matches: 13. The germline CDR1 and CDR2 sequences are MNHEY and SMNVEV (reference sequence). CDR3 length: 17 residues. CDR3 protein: CASSKKYGQGGTDTQYF. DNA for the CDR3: TGTGCCAGCAGTAAGAAATACGGACAGGGTGGAACAGATACGCAGTATTTT.

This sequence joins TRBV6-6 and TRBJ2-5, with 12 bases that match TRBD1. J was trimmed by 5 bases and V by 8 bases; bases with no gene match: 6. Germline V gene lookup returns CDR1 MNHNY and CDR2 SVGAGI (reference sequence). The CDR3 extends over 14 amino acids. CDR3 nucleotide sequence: TGTGCCAGCTGCCGGGACAGGGGGCTGGAGACCCAGTACTTC. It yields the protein CASCRDRGLETQYF.

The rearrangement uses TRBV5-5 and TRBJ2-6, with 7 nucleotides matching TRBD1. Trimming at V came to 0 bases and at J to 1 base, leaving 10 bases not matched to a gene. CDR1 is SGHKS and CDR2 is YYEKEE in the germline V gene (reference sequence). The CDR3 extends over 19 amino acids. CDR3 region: CASSLGPLAGGSGANVLTF. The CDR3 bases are TGTGCCAGCAGCTTGGGGCCACTTGCAGGGGGTTCTGGGGCCAACGTCCTGACTTTC.

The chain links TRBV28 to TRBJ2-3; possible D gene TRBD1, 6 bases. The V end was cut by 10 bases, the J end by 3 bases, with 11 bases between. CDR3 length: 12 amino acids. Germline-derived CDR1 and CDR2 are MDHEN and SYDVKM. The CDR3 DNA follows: TGTGCCACTCAGACAGGTACAGATACGCAGTATTTT. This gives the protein CATQTGTDTQYF.

CDR3 nucleotides: TGTGCCAGCAGTTGGCAGGGGTCCTACGAGCAGTACTTC. This encodes CASSWQGSYEQYF. The chain employs TRBV6-2 or TRBV6-3 and TRBJ2-7, with a possible D match to TRBD1 (6 bases). V was trimmed by 4 bases and J by 1 base, leaving 8 bases between them. Per germline, CDR1 MNHEY and CDR2 SVGEGT. CDR3 length equals 13 residues.

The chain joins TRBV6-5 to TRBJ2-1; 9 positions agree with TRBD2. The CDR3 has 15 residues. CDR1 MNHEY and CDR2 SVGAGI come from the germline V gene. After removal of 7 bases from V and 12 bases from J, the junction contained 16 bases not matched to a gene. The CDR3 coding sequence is TGTGCCAGCACCAGCTTCCGGTCTAGCGGGGACTGGCAGTTCTTC. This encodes CASTSFRSSGDWQFF.

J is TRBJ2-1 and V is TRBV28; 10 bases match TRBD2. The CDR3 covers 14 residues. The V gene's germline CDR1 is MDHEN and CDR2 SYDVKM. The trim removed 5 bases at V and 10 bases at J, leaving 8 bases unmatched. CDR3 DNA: TGTGCCAGCAGTGCAGCGGGAGGGCCAGGGGAGCAGTTCTTC. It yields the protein CASSAAGGPGEQFF.

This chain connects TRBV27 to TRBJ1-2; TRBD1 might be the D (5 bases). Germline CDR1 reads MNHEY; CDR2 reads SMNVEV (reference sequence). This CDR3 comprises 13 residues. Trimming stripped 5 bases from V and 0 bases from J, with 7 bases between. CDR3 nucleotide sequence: TGTGCCAGCAGTACGACAGCTAACTATGGCTACACCTTC. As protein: CASSTTANYGYTF.

The CDR3 sequence: CASSFGTDSHGYTF. Written as DNA, the CDR3 is TGCGCCAGCAGCTTCGGGACAGATTCGCATGGCTACACCTTC. The chain combines TRBV5-1 with TRBJ1-2, with TRBD1 matching over 7 bases. Germline CDR1 SGHRS, CDR2 YFSETQ. The CDR3 covers 14 residues. Trimming cost V 2 bases and J 6 bases; bases outside gene matches: 7.

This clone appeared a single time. In DNA form, the CDR3 reads TGCAGCGTTTCGAGTACAGGGGCGGGTGAAAAACTGTTTTTT. Protein: CSVSSTGAGEKLFF. The chain links TRBV29-1 to TRBJ1-4; TRBD1 matches 7 bases. V was pared by 5 bases and J by 7 bases, with 10 bases of the junction left unmatched. The CDR3 sequence is 14 residues long. CDR1 and CDR2 from the germline V gene are SQVTM and ANQGSEA.

In nucleotides, the CDR3 is TGTGCCAGCAGCCTACGTGGGGGGACTAGCGGCCAAGAGACCCAGTACTTC. Translating it yields CASSLRGGTSGQETQYF. This rearrangement joins TRBV7-9 to TRBJ2-5, with 11 positions matching TRBD2. The V and J ends lost 5 bases and 1 base, in that order; junction bases with no gene match: 9. CDR3 length equals 17 residues. CDR1 and CDR2 from the germline V gene are SEHNR and FQNEAQ (reference sequence). Full variable domain (missing parts from reference TRBV7-9 and TRBJ2-5): DTGVSQNPRHKITKRGQNVTFRCDPISEHNRLYWYRQTLGQGPEFLTYFQNEAQLEKSRLLSDRFSAERPKGSFSTLEIQRTEQGDSAMYLCASSLRGGTSGQETQYFGPGTRLLVL.

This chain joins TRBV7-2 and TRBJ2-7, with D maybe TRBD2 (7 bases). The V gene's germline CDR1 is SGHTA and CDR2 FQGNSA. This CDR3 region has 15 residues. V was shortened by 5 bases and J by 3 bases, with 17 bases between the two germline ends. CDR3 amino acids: CASSRRGEGLYEQYF. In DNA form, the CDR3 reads TGTGCCAGCAGCCGTAGGGGGGAGGGCCTCTACGAGCAGTACTTC.

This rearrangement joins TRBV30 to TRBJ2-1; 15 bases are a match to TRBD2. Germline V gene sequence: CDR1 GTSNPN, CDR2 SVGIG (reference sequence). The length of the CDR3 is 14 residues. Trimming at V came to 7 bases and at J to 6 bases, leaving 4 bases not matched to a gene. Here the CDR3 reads CASGLAGGRNEQFF. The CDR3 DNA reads TGTGCCTCAGGACTAGCGGGGGGGCGCAATGAGCAGTTCTTC.